A selection of T cell receptor beta chains follows, all from one sample in a study of cytomegalovirus exposure and HLA in healthy donors. Libraries were prepared by immunoSEQ multiplex PCR; TCRdb keeps only in-frame clonotypes and omits some of them. This table has approximately 190,000 clones, approximately 79% appearing once. The material sequenced was PBMCs. Receptors were obtained from a middle-aged man in good health and CMV-seropositive. CDR3s include the opening cysteine and the closing phenylalanine or tryptophan. Each record gives: V gene, clone size, J gene, D gene, CDR3 DNA, CDR3 protein. D genes are given only for firm matches. Clone sizes are given selectively: once, few, many, or a class where the clone is expanded.

TRBV7-2	NA	TRBJ1-5	NA	TGTGCCAGCAGCACTCTACGAAGCAATCAGCCCCAGCATTTT	CASSTLRSNQPQHF
TRBV27	NA	TRBJ1-3	NA	TGTGCCAGCAGGGGGACTTGGGGAACTGGAAACACCATATATTTT	CASRGTWGTGNTIYF
TRBV7-6	NA	TRBJ1-5	NA	TGTGCCAGCAGCAACAGGGTGGGGTATCAGCCCCAGCATTTT	CASSNRVGYQPQHF
TRBV2	NA	TRBJ1-2	TRBD1	TGTGCCAGCGTGGACAGGGTGGGTGGCTACACCTTC	CASVDRVGGYTF
TRBV6-1	NA	TRBJ2-5	NA	TGTGCCAGCAGTGACACTTTCCAAGAGACCCAGTACTTC	CASSDTFQETQYF
TRBV5-1	NA	TRBJ2-7	NA	TGCGCCAGCAGCCTTGTTATATCCTACGAGCAGTACTTC	CASSLVISYEQYF
TRBV27	NA	TRBJ2-3	TRBD2	TGTGCCAGCAGCCCGGGACTAGCGGACTTATTCACAGATACGCAGTATTTT	CASSPGLADLFTDTQYF
TRBV28	NA	TRBJ1-2	NA	TGTGCCAGCAGTACCCCCCGGGGGGCGGATGGCTACACCTTC	CASSTPRGADGYTF
TRBV2	NA	TRBJ1-1	NA	TGTGCCAGCGTCAGCACTGAAGCTTTCTTT	CASVSTEAFF
TRBV15	once	TRBJ2-1	TRBD1	TGTGCCACCAGCAGAGGTACGGGACAGGGTATGTATGAGCAGTTCTTC	CATSRGTGQGMYEQFF
TRBV28	NA	TRBJ1-5	TRBD1	TGTGCCAGCAGTTCGGACAGGGGTATTCAGCCCCAGCATTTT	CASSSDRGIQPQHF
TRBV13	NA	TRBJ2-1	NA	TGTGCCAGCAGCTTAGGATCCGAACTTCGGGAGCAGTTCTTC	CASSLGSELREQFF
TRBV6-5	NA	TRBJ2-5	NA	TGTGCCAGCAGCCTCGGGGAGACCCAGTACTTC	CASSLGETQYF
TRBV19	NA	TRBJ1-1	NA	TGTGCCAGTAGTGTGACAGGCATGAACACTGAAGCTTTCTTT	CASSVTGMNTEAFF
TRBV7-8	NA	TRBJ1-6	NA	TGTGCCAGCAGCTTCGATCCCCAGGGTTCACCCCTCCACTTT	CASSFDPQGSPLHF
TRBV5-1	NA	TRBJ1-1	NA	TGCGCCAGCAGCTTAGTGAGGCGCGGGACTGAAGCTTTCTTT	CASSLVRRGTEAFF
TRBV19	NA	TRBJ2-4	NA	TGTGCCAGTAGTATAGGGTTTTCGGGGTTAGCCAAAAACATTCAGTACTTC	CASSIGFSGLAKNIQYF
TRBV2	NA	TRBJ2-3	TRBD2	TGTGCCAGCAGCGCCATAGCGGGGTACACAGATACGCAGTATTTT	CASSAIAGYTDTQYF
TRBV19	NA	TRBJ2-7	NA	TGTGCCAGTAGGGCTCCGGGGGAGGCCTACGAGCAGTACTTC	CASRAPGEAYEQYF
TRBV7-3	few	TRBJ2-1	TRBD2	TGTGCCAGCAGCTTGAGACTAGCGGGGCACAATGAGCAGTTCTTC	CASSLRLAGHNEQFF
TRBV15	few	TRBJ2-2	TRBD1	TGTGCCACCAGCACCCGGACAGGGAAAGGGACCGGGGAGCTGTTTTTT	CATSTRTGKGTGELFF
TRBV9	once	TRBJ1-4	NA	TGTGCCAGCAGCGTCGACCTCGTCAGGGGTGGCGGGGAAAAACTGTTTTTT	CASSVDLVRGGGEKLFF
TRBV14	NA	TRBJ2-1	TRBD1	TGTGCCAGCAGCCAAGGTTACGGGACAGGGTTACTTGCGGGCAATGAGCAGTTCTTC	CASSQGYGTGLLAGNEQFF
TRBV19	NA	TRBJ1-5	NA	TGTGCCAGTAGTATAGATTTTCGGGGTAATCAGCCCCAGCATTTT	CASSIDFRGNQPQHF
TRBV28	NA	TRBJ2-3	TRBD1	TGTGCCAGCAGTCCCGAGACAGGGATACCTACTAGCACAGATACGCAGTATTTT	CASSPETGIPTSTDTQYF
TRBV4-2	NA	TRBJ2-3	NA	TGTGCCAGCAGCCTAACGCAGGGGCCCACAGATACGCAGTATTTT	CASSLTQGPTDTQYF
TRBV30	NA	TRBJ1-2	NA	TGTGCCTGGTTCTTCCCGTACAGATCTCTGGACTCCTATGGCTACACCTTC	CAWFFPYRSLDSYGYTF